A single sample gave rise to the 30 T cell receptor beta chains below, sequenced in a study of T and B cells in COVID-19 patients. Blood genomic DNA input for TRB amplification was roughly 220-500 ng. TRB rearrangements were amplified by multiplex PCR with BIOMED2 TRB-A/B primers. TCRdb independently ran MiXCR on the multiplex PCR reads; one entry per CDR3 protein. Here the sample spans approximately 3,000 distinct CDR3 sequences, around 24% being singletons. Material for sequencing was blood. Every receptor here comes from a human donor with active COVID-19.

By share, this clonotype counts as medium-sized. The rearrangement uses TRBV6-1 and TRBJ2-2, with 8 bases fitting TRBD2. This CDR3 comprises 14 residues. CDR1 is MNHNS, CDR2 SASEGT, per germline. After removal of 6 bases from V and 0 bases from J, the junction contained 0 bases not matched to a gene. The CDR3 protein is CASRLAANTGELFF. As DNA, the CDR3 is TGTGCCAGCAGACTAGCGGCGAACACCGGGGAGCTGTTTTTT.

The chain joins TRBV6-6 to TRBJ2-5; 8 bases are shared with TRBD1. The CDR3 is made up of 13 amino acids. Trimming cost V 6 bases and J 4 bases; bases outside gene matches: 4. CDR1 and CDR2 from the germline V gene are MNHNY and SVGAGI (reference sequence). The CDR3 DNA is TGTGCCAGCAGCGTACAGGGGGTAGAGACCCAGTACTTC. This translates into CASSVQGVETQYF.

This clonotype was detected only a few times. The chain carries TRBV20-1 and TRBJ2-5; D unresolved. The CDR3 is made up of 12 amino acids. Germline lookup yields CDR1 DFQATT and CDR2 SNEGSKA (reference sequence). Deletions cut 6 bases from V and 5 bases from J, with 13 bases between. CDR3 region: CSASSRIETQYF. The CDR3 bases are TGCAGTGCCAGTTCTAGGATCGAGACCCAGTACTTC.

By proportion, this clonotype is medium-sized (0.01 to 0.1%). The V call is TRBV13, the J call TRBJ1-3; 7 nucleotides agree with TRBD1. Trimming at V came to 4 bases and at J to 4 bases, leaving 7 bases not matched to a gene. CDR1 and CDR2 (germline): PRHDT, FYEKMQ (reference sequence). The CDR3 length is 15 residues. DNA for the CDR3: TGTGCCAGCAGCTACACACAGGGGACAGGAAACACCATATATTTT. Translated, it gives CASSYTQGTGNTIYF.

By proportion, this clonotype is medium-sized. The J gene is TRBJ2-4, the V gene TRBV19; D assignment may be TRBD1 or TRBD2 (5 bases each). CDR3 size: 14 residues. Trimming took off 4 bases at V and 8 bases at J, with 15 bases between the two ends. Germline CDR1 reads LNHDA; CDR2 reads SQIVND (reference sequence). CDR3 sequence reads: CASSTQAAGDIQYF. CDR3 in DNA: TGTGCCAGTAGTACACAGGCGGCCGGGGACATTCAGTACTTC.

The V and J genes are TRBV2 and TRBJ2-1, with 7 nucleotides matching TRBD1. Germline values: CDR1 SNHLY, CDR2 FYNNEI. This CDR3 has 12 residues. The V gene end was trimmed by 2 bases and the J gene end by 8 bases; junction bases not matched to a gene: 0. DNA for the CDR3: TGTGCCAGCAGTGAACAGGGGGATGAGCAGTTCTTC. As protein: CASSEQGDEQFF.

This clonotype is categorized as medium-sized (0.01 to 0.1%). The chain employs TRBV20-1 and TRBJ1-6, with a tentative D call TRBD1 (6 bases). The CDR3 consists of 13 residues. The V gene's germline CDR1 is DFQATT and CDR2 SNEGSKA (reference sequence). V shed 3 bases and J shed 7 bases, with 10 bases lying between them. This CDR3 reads CSARGHENSPLHF. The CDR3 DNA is TGCAGTGCTAGGGGACACGAGAATTCACCCCTCCACTTT.

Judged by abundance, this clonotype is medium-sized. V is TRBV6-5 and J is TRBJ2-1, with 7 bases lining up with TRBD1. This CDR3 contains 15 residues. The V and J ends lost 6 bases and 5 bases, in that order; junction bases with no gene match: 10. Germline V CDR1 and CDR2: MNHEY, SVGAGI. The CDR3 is CASRHRDRPHNEQFF. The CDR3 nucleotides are TGTGCCAGCAGGCACCGGGACAGACCCCACAATGAGCAGTTCTTC.

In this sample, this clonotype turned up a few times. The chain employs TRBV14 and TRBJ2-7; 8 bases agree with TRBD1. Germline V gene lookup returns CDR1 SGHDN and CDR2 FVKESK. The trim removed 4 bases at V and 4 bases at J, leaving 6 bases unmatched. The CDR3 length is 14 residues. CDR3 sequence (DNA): TGTGCCAGCAGCCTGATACAGGGGGGTTACGAGCAGTACTTC. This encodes CASSLIQGGYEQYF.

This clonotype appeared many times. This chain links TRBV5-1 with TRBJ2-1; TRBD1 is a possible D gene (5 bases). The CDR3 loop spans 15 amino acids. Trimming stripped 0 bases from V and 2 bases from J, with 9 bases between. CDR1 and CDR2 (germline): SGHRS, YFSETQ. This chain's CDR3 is CASSLEGVPYNEQFF. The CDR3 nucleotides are TGCGCCAGCAGCTTGGAAGGGGTACCCTACAATGAGCAGTTCTTC.

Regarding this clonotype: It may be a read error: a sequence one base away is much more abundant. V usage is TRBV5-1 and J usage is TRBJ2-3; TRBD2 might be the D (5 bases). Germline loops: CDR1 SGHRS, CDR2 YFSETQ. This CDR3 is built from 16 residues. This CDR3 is CASRLAGASLTDTQYF. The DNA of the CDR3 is TGCGCCAGCAGATTGGCGGGTGCTTCGTTGACAGATACGCAGTATTTT.

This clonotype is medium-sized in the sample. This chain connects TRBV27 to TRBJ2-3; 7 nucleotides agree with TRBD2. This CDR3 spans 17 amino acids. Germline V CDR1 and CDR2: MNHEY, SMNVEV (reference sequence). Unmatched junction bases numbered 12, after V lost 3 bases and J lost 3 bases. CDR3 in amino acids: CASSFKVWGGGTDTQYF. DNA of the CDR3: TGTGCCAGCAGTTTTAAGGTTTGGGGGGGGGGAACAGATACGCAGTATTTT.

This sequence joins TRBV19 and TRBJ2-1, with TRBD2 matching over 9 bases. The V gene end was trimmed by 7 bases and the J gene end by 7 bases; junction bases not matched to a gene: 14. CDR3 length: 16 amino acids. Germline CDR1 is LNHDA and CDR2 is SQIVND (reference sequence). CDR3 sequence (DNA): TGTGCCAGTACCCCGCTGCGGGGGGGCCTCGGTAATGAGCAGTTCTTC. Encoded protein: CASTPLRGGLGNEQFF.

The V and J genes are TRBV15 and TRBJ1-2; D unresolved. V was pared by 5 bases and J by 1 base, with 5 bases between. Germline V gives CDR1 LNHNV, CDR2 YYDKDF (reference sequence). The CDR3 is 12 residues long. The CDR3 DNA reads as TGTGCCACCAGCGGGTGTAACTATGGCTACACCTTC. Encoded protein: CATSGCNYGYTF.

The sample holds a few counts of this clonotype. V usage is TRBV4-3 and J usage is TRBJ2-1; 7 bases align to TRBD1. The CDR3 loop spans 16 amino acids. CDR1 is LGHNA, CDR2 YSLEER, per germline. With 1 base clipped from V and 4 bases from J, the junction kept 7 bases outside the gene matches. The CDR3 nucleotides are TGCGCCAGCAGCCAAGGTCGGACAGGTACTTACAATGAGCAGTTCTTC. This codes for CASSQGRTGTYNEQFF.

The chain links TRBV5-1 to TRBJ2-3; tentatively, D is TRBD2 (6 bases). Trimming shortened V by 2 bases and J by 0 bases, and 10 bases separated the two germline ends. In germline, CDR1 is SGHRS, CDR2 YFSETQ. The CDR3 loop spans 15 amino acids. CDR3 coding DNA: TGCGCCAGCAGCTTCCGGGACTCTAGCACAGATACGCAGTATTTT. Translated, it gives CASSFRDSSTDTQYF.

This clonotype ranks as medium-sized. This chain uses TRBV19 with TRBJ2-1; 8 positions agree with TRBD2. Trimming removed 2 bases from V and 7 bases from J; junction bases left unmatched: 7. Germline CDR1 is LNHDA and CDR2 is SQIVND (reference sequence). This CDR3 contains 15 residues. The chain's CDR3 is CASSILRGGGNEQFF. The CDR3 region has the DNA TGTGCCAGTAGTATATTACGGGGGGGCGGGAATGAGCAGTTCTTC. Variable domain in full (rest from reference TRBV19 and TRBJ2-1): DGGITQSPKYLFRKEGQNVTLSCEQNLNHDAMYWYRQDPGQGLRLIYYSQIVNDFQKGDIAEGYSVSREKKESFPLTVTSAQKNPTAFYLCASSILRGGGNEQFFGPGTRLTVL.

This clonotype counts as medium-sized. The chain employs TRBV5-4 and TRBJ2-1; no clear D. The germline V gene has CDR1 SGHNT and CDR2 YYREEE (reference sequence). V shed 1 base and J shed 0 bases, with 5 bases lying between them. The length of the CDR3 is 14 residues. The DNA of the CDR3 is TGTGCCAGCAGCTTGAGTAGCTCCTACAATGAGCAGTTCTTC. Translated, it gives CASSLSSSYNEQFF.

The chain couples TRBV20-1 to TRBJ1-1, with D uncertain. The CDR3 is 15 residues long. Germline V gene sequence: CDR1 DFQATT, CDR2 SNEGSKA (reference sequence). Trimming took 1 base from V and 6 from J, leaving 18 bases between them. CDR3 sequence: CSARGSMAGRSEAFF. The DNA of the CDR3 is TGCAGTGCTAGAGGGTCCATGGCGGGAAGATCTGAAGCTTTCTTT.

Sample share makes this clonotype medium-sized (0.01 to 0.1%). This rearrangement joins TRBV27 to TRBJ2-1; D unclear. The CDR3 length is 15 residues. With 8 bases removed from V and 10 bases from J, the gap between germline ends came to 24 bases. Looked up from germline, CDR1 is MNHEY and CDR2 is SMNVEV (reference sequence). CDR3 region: CASGNIIGEVWEQFF. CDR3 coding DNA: TGTGCCAGCGGGAATATCATTGGGGAAGTTTGGGAGCAGTTCTTC.

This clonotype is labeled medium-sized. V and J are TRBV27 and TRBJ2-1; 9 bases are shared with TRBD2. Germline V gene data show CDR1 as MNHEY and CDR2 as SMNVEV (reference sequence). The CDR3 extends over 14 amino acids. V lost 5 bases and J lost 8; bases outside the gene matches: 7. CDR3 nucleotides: TGTGCCAGCAGTCCGAGCGGGGGGTTCGATGAGCAGTTCTTC. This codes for CASSPSGGFDEQFF.

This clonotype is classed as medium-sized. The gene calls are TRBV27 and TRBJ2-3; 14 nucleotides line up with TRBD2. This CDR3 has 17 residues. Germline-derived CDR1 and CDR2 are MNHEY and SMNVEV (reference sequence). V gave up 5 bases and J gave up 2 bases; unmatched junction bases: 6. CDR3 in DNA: TGTGCCAGCAGTCCAAGGACTAGCGGGGGGTTCACAGATACGCAGTATTTT. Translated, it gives CASSPRTSGGFTDTQYF.

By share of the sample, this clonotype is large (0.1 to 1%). CDR3: CASSLSGVGYTF. In DNA, the CDR3 is TGTGCCAGCAGCTTATCAGGGGTGGGCTACACCTTC. This chain uses TRBV11-3 with TRBJ1-2; D is possibly TRBD1 (6 bases). Between the trimmed V and J ends, which lost 2 bases and 8 bases, there was a span of 9 bases. Germline CDR1 is SGHNT and CDR2 is YENEEA. The CDR3 contains 12 residues.

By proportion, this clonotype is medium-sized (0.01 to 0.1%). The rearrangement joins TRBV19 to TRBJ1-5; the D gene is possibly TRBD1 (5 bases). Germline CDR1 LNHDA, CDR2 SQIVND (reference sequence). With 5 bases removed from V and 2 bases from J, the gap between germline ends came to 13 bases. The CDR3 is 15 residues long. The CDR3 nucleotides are TGTGCCAGTAGTGTAAAGTTAGGGGGCAATCAGCCCCAGCATTTT. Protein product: CASSVKLGGNQPQHF. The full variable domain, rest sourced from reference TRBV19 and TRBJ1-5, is DGGITQSPKYLFRKEGQNVTLSCEQNLNHDAMYWYRQDPGQGLRLIYYSQIVNDFQKGDIAEGYSVSREKKESFPLTVTSAQKNPTAFYLCASSVKLGGNQPQHFGDGTRLSIL.

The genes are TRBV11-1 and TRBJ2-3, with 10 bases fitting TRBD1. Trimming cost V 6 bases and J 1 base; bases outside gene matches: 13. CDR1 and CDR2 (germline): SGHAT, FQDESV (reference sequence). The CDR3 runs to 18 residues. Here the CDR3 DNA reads TGTGCCAGCAGTAAACACCGGGACAGGGGACAGCGCACAGATACGCAGTATTTT. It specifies CASSKHRDRGQRTDTQYF.

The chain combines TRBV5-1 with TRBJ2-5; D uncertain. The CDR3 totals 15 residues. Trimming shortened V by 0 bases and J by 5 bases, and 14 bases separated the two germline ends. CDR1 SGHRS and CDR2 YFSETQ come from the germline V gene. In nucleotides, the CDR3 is TGCGCCAGCAGCTTGGCCCCAGGCCGAACGGAGACCCAGTACTTC. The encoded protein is CASSLAPGRTETQYF.

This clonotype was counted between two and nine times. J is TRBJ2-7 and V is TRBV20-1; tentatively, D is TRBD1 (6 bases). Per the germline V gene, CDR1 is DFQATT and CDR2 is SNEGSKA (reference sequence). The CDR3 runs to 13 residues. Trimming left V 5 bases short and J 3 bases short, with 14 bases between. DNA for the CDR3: TGCAGTGCTGCTTCGGGACAATTCTACGAGCAGTACTTC. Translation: CSAASGQFYEQYF.

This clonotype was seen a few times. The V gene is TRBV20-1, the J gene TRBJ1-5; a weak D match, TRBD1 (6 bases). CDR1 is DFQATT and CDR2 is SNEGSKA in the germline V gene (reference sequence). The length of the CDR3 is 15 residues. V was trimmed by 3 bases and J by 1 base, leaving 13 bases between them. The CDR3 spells CSASSDQGSNQPQHF. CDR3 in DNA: TGCAGTGCTAGTTCCGACCAGGGGAGCAATCAGCCCCAGCATTTT.

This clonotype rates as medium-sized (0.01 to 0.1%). CDR3 protein: CATVVSWAQPQHF. The CDR3 coding sequence is TGTGCCACCGTTGTCAGTTGGGCTCAGCCCCAGCATTTT. The chain has TRBV6-1 and TRBJ1-5, with D unclear. Trimming stripped 10 bases from V and 6 bases from J, with 16 bases between. The CDR3 extends over 13 amino acids. Germline CDR1 is MNHNS and CDR2 is SASEGT.

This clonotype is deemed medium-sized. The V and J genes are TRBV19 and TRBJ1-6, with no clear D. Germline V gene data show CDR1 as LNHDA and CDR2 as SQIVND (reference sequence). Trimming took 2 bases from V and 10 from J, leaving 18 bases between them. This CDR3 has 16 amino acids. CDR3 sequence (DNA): TGTGCCAGTAGTATAAGTTACGAGGGAAGTGGGTCACCCCTCCACTTT. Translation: CASSISYEGSGSPLHF. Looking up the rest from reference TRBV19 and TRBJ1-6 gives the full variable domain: DGGITQSPKYLFRKEGQNVTLSCEQNLNHDAMYWYRQDPGQGLRLIYYSQIVNDFQKGDIAEGYSVSREKKESFPLTVTSAQKNPTAFYLCASSISYEGSGSPLHFGNGTRLTVT.